The 10 T cell receptor beta chains below come from one sample, sequenced in a study of cytomegalovirus exposure and HLA in healthy donors. The PCR had 60 Vbeta and 13 Jbeta primers. Sequenced by immunoSEQ multiplex PCR; TCRdb stores in-frame clones only, minus some. The profile shows over 100,000 clones, 70% to 85% of them singletons. The sample taken for sequencing was PBMCs. The receptors were sampled from a woman younger than 30 in good health and CMV-seropositive.

The chain has TRBV7-6 and TRBJ2-7; D perhaps matches TRBD2 (7 bases). Between the trimmed V and J ends, which lost 5 bases and 4 bases, there was a span of 15 bases. CDR1 is SGHVS, CDR2 FNYEAQ, per germline. The CDR3 sequence is 14 residues long. The CDR3 nucleotides read TGTGCCAGCAGCCCCCGGGGAGGGGGGTACGAGCAGTACTTC. Its protein is CASSPRGGGYEQYF.

The chain has TRBV6-4 and TRBJ2-2; TRBD1 might be the D (6 bases). Trimming took 5 bases from V and 4 from J, leaving 11 bases between them. The V gene's germline CDR1 is MRHNA and CDR2 SNTAGT. The CDR3 runs to 14 residues. For the CDR3, the DNA is TGTGCCAGCAGTCAACAGGGTAGCACCGGGGAGCTGTTTTTT. It encodes CASSQQGSTGELFF.

This clone was recorded a few times. This rearrangement joins TRBV5-4 to TRBJ2-2; possible D gene TRBD1, 5 bases. The length of the CDR3 is 15 residues. Trimming removed 3 bases from V and 6 bases from J, with 15 bases in between. Germline-derived CDR1 and CDR2 are SGHNT and YYREEE (reference sequence). Here the CDR3 DNA reads TGTGCCAGCAGCTCGAAAACCTCAGGGTCCGGGGAGCTGTTTTTT. It codes for CASSSKTSGSGELFF.

This chain joins TRBV29-1 and TRBJ2-3; 9 bases fit TRBD2. CDR3 length equals 18 residues. CDR1 and CDR2 from the germline V gene are SQVTM and ANQGSEA. V lost 6 bases, J lost 2 bases, and 18 bases stayed unmatched. In nucleotides, the CDR3 is TGCAGCGTCTTCGGGCAGCGGGGGGCCGGGGGGAACACAGATACGCAGTATTTT. It encodes CSVFGQRGAGGNTDTQYF.

This clone was seen a handful of times. The chain joins TRBV5-4 to TRBJ1-1; tentative D call: TRBD1 (6 bases). V was cut by 5 bases and J by 0 bases, with 17 bases left in between. Germline loops: CDR1 SGHNT, CDR2 YYREEE (reference sequence). The CDR3 contains 16 residues. CDR3: CASSYNRDYMNTEAFF. The CDR3 nucleotides read TGTGCCAGCAGTTATAACAGGGACTACATGAACACTGAAGCTTTCTTT.

This clone was picked up one time. This CDR3 is CASSEAVGTTDQPQHF. The CDR3 DNA reads as TGTGCCAGCAGTGAAGCCGTTGGGACAACCGATCAGCCCCAGCATTTT. V and J are TRBV25-1 and TRBJ1-5, with D tentatively TRBD1 (6 bases). The germline CDR1 and CDR2 sequences are MGHDK and SYGVNS. The CDR3 covers 16 residues. Trimming took off 2 bases at V and 5 bases at J, with 16 bases between the two ends.

With regard to this clone: Since the CDR3 does not end with the conserved phenylalanine or tryptophan, this likely comes from a read error. The rearrangement joins TRBV10-2 to TRBJ1-2, with D unclear. The V gene's germline CDR1 is WSHSY and CDR2 SAAADI. The CDR3 extends over 13 amino acids. With 11 bases removed from V and 3 bases from J, the gap between germline ends came to 16 bases. CDR3 bases: TGCGCCGCCCGGGGAGGGTCCGACTATGGCTACACCCTC. It specifies CAARGGSDYGYTL.

A single count supports this clone. The gene calls are TRBV19 and TRBJ1-6; D uncertain. The length of the CDR3 is 15 residues. Germline assignment: CDR1 LNHDA and CDR2 SQIVND (reference sequence). Trimming pared 8 bases from V and 5 bases from J, leaving 16 bases between. CDR3 protein: CASSDGVIHNSPLHF. The CDR3 DNA reads as TGTGCCAGTTCCGACGGGGTGATCCATAATTCACCCCTCCACTTT.

Written as DNA, the CDR3 is TGTGCCAGCGGAGTCCTCGCGGAGACCCAGTACTTC. It specifies CASGVLAETQYF. The chain combines TRBV5-6 with TRBJ2-5; D not certain. Germline CDR1 is SGHDT and CDR2 is YYEEEE. V lost 7 bases and J 5 bases, leaving 12 bases between the germline ends. The CDR3 is 12 amino acids.

The chain couples TRBV18 to TRBJ2-5; no firm D call. CDR1 is KGHSH and CDR2 is LQKENI in the germline V gene. The CDR3 totals 14 residues. Trimming stripped 2 bases from V and 2 bases from J, with 9 bases between. CDR3 DNA sequence: TGTGCCAGCTCACCAAGAAACATACAAGAGACCCAGTACTTC. Protein sequence: CASSPRNIQETQYF.